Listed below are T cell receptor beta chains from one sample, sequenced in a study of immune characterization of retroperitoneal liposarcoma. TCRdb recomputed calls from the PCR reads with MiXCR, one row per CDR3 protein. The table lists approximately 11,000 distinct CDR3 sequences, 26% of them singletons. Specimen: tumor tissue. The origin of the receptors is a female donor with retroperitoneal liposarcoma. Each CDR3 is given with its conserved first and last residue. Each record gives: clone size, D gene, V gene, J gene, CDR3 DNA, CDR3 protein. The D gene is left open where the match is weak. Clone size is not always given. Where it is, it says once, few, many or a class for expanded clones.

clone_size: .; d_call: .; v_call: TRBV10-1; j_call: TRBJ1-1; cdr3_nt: TGCGCCAGCAGTGAAAACGGCCCCGAGAACGCTGAAGCTTTCTTT; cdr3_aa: CASSENGPENAEAFF
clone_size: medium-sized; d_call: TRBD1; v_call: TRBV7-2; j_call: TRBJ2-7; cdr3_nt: TGTGCCAGCAGCTTAGGGTGGCAGGGGGAGCGGCAGTACTTC; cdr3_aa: CASSLGWQGERQYF
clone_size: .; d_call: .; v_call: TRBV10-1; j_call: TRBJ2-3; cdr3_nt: TGCGCCAGCAGCACTGCTCCTTCGGATACGCAGTATTTT; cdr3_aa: CASSTAPSDTQYF
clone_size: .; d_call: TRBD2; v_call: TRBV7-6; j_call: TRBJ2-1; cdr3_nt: TGTGCCAGCAGCGCCACTAGCGGGGGTTACAATGAGCAGTTCTTC; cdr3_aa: CASSATSGGYNEQFF
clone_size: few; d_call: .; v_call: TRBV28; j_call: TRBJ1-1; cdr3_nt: TGTGCCAGCAGTAGACAACTCCGTCAGTTTGAAGCTTTCTTT; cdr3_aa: CASSRQLRQFEAFF
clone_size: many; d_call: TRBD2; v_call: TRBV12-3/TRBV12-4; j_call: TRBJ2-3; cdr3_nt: TGTGCCAGCAAGCCGGGACTAGCGGGAGGGGATACGCAGTATTTT; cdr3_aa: CASKPGLAGGDTQYF
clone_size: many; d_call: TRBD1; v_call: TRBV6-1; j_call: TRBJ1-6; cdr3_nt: TGTGCCAGCAGTTTACGGGGACAGGGTCCCACCCTCCACTTT; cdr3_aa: CASSLRGQGPTLHF
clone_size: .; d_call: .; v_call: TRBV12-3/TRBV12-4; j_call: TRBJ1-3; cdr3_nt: TGTGCCAGCAGTTTAGCGGTGGGGCCCACTGGAAACACCATATATTTT; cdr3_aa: CASSLAVGPTGNTIYF
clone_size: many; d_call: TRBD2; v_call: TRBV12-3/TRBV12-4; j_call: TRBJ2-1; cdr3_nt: TGTGCCAGCAGTTTATCGGCGGGAGGCTATGAGCAGTTCTTC; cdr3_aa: CASSLSAGGYEQFF
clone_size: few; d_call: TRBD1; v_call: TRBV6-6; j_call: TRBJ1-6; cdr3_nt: TGTGCCAGCAGTTACTCGGGTGGACAGGGCAGTTCACCCCTCCACTTT; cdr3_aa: CASSYSGGQGSSPLHF
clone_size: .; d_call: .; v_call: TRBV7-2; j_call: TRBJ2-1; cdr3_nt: TGTGCCAGCAGCTCCCCCGGCCAATACAATGAGCAGTTCTTC; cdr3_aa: CASSSPGQYNEQFF
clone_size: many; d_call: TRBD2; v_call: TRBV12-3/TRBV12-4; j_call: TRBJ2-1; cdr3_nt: TGTGCCAGCAGTACCCCGGGACTAGCGGGGATTGTTGAGCAGTTCTTC; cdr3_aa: CASSTPGLAGIVEQFF
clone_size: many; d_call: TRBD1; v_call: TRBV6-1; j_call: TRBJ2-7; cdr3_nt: TGTGCCAGCAGTGAAGCGGGGACAGGCTCCTACGAGCAGTACTTC; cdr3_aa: CASSEAGTGSYEQYF
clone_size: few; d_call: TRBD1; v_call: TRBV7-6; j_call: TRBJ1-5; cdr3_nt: TGTGCCAGCAGCTTAATACAGGGGGGGAATCAGCCCCAGCATTTT; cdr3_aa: CASSLIQGGNQPQHF
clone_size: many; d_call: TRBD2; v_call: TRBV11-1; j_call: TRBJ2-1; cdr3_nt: TGTGCCAGCAGCTTAGCCTCCGGGAGGGCCCGCGAGCAGTTCTTC; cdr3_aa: CASSLASGRAREQFF
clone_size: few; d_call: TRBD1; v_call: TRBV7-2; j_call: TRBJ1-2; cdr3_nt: TGTGCCAGCAGCCCCTACAGGGGGCAGGGCTACACCTTC; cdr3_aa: CASSPYRGQGYTF
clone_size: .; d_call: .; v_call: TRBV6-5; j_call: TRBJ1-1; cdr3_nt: TGTGCCAGCAGTTACTACGGGGAAGGCACTGAAGCTTTCTTT; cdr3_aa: CASSYYGEGTEAFF
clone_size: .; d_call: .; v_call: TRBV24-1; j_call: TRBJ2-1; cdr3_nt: TGTGCCACCAGCGGCACCCCACCCGTCCAAGAGACCCAGTTCTTC; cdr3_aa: CATSGTPPVQETQFF
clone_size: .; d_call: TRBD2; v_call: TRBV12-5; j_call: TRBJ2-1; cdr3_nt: TGTGCTAGTGGTTCGGGGGGGCCCCTCGAGCAGTTCTTC; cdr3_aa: CASGSGGPLEQFF
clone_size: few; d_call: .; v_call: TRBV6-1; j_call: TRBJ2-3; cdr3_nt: TGTGCCAGCAGTTATTCCAGCGTCGGGTTGGCGCAGTATTTT; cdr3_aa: CASSYSSVGLAQYF
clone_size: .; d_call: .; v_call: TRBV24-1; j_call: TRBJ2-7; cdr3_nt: TGTGCCACCAGTGATTGGGACAAGGGGGCGGGGAATGAGCAGTACTTC; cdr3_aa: CATSDWDKGAGNEQYF
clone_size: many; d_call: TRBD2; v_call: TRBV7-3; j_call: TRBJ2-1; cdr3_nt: TGTGCCAGCAGCTTAGGGGGACTAGCGGTCAATGAGCAGTTCTTC; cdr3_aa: CASSLGGLAVNEQFF
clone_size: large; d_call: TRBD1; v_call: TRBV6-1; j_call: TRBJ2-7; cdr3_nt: TGTGCCAGCATTGGACAGGGAGCCTACGAGCAGTACTTC; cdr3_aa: CASIGQGAYEQYF
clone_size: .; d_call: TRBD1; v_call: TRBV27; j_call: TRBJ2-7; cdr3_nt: TGTGCCAGCAGCCGGACAGGGGGCCTTGGCAACGAGCAGTACTTC; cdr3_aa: CASSRTGGLGNEQYF
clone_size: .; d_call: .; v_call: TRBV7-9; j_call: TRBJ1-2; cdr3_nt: TGTGCCAGCAGCTTTCGTATCTATGGCTACACCTTC; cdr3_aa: CASSFRIYGYTF
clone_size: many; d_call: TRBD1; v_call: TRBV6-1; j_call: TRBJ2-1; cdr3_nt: TGTGCCAGCAGTGAACGAACAGGGGGCTCCTACAATGAGCAGTTCTTC; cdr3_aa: CASSERTGGSYNEQFF
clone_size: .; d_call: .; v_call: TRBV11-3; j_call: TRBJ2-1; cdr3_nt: TGTGCCAGCAGCTTAGATGATAACTTCGACGAGCAGTTCTTC; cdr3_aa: CASSLDDNFDEQFF
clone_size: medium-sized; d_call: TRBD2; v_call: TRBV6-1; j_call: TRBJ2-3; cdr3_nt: TGTGCCAGCAGTGCTTTCGGAGGGAGGGCAGATACGCAGTATTTT; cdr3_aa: CASSAFGGRADTQYF
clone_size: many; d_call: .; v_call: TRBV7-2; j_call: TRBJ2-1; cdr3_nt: TGTGCCAGCAGCCCGCGACAGGCTAATGAGCAGTTCTTC; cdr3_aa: CASSPRQANEQFF
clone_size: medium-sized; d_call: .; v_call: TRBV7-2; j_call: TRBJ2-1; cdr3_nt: TGTGCCAGCAGCCGGACGTCAAGCTCCTACAATGAGCAGTTCTTC; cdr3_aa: CASSRTSSSYNEQFF
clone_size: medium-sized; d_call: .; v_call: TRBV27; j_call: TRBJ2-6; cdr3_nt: TGTGCCTGCAGAAGATCTGGGGCCAACGTCCTGACTTTC; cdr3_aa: CACRRSGANVLTF
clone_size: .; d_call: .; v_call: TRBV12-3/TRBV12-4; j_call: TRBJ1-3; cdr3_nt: TGTGCCAGCAGTACAGGGCACACTGGAAACACCATATATTTT; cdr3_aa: CASSTGHTGNTIYF
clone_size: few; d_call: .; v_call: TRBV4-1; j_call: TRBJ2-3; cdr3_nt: TGCGCCAGCAGCCGAGACAGCTCAGATACGCAGTATTTT; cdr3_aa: CASSRDSSDTQYF
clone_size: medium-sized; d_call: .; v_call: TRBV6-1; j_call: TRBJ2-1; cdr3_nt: TGTGCCAGCAGTGAAGCTGACAGATACCAAGAGACCCAGTTCTTC; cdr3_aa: CASSEADRYQETQFF
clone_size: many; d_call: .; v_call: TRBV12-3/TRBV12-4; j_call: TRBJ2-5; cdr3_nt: TGTGCCAGTTGTGACTCGGGGTTCCAAGAGACCCAGTACTTC; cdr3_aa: CASCDSGFQETQYF
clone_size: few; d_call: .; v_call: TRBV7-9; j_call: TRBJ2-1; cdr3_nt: TGTGCCAGCAGCTTATCCGGGGGCGAGCAGTTCTTC; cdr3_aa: CASSLSGGEQFF
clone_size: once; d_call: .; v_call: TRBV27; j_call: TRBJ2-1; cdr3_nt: TGTGCCAGCAGTTTATCGTACAGAGAAGAGACCCAGTTCTTC; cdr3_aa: CASSLSYREETQFF
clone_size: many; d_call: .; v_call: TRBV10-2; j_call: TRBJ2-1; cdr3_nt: TGCGCCAGCAGCGGTGACTCAGGCGGGGCAGAGACCCAGTTCTTC; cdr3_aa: CASSGDSGGAETQFF
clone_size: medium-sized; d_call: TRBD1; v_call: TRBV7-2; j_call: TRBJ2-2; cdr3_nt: TGTGCCAGCATCCATCCGACAGGGGGCGCCGGGGAGCTGTTTTTT; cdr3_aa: CASIHPTGGAGELFF
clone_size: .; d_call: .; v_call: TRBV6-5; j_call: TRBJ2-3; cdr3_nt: TGTGCCAGCAGTTTTCCGACGGGACTGGGGACAGATACGCAGTATTTT; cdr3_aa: CASSFPTGLGTDTQYF
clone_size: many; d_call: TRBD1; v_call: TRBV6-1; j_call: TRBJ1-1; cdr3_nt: TGTGCCAGCAGTTATCTGGGACAGGGTGAGTACACTGAAGCTTTCTTT; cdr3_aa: CASSYLGQGEYTEAFF
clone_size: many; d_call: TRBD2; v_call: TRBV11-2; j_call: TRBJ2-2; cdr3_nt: TGTGCCAGCAGCCCAAGGACTAGACACGGGGAGCTGTTTTTT; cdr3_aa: CASSPRTRHGELFF